This entry concerns a single T cell receptor (beta chain). Its specificity is unknown. CDR3 length: 16 residues. CDR1 and CDR2 (germline): SEHNR, FQNEAQ (reference sequence). J gave up 2 bases and V 3 bases, and 6 bases lay outside the gene matches. PCR was performed using 60 Vbeta and 13 Jbeta primers. TCRdb's table, derived via immunoSEQ multiplex PCR, lists solely in-frame clones and lacks some. The top ten hold roughly 0.76% of the sample, which has 150,000 to 200,000 clones, around three quarters seen once. Samples came from healthy bone marrow donors. This sample was taken from a study of cytomegalovirus exposure and HLA in healthy donors. General study results and limits: In a later analysis, donors in an Asian-associated ancestry cluster reportedly had fewer N-insertions in productive TCRs than the cohort mean.

The V gene is TRBV7-9, the J gene TRBJ1-2, with 10 nucleotides matching TRBD1. The TCR was taken from a woman aged 40 to 49 in good health and CMV-seronegative. Material for sequencing was PBMCs. The CDR3 loop reads CASSLGTGDLNYGYTF. CDR3 sequence (DNA): TGTGCCAGCAGCTTGGGGACAGGGGATCTGAACTATGGCTACACCTTC.